This TCR beta chain was retrieved from a study of blood T cell repertoires in COVID-19. The study recruited people aged about 18 to 89 years across approximately 25 US areas. Participant reports of clinical history set cohort assignment. The table came from immunoSEQ multiplex PCR; TCRdb's copy has only in-frame clones and leaves some out. The table lists around 390,000 clones, roughly 89% of them singletons. The sample was PBMCs or T cells enriched from blood (not recorded which). The sequence was collected from a woman aged 45 to 65 who had recovered from COVID-19.

Here the CDR3 reads CASSSPGQGTYGYTF. CDR3 coding DNA: TGTGCCAGCAGCTCACCCGGACAGGGAACCTATGGCTACACCTTC. The chain carries TRBV5-4 and TRBJ1-2, with 8 nucleotides matching TRBD1. The germline V gene has CDR1 SGHNT and CDR2 YYREEE (reference sequence). V trimming: 3 bases; J trimming: 4 bases; junction bases outside the gene matches: 8. The CDR3 has 15 amino acids.